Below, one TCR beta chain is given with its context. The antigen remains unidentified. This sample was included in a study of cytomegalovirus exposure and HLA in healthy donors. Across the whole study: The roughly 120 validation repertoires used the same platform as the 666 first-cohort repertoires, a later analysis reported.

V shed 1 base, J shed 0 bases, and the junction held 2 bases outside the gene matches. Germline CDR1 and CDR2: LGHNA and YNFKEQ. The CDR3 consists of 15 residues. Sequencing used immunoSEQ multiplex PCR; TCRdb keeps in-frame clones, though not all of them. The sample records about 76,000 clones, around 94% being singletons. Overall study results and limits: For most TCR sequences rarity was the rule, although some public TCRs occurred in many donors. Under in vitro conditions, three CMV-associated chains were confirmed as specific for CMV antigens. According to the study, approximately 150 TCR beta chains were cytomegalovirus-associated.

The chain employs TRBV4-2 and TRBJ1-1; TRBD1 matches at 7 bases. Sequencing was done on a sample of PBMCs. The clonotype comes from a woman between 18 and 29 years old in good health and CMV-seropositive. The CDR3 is CASSQAGQLNTEAFF. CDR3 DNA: TGTGCCAGCAGCCAAGCGGGACAGTTGAACACTGAAGCTTTCTTT.